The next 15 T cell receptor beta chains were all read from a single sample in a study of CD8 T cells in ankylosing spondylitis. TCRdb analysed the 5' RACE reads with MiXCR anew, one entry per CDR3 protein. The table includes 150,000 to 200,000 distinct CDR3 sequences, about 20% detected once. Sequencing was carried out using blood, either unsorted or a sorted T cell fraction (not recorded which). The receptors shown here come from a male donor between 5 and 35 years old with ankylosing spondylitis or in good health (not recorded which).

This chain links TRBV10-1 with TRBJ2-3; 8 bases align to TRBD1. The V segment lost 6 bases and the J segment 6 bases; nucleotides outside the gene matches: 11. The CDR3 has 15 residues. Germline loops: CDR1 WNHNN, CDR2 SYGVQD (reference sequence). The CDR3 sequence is CASSPTGVLADTQYF. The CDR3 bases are TGCGCCAGCAGCCCGACAGGGGTATTAGCGGATACGCAGTATTTT.

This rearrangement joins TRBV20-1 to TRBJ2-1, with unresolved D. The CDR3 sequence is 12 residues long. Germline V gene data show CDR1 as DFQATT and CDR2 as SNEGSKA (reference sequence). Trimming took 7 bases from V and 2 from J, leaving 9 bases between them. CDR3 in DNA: TGCAGTGTGGCTAGTCCCTACAATGAGCAGTTCTTC. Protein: CSVASPYNEQFF.

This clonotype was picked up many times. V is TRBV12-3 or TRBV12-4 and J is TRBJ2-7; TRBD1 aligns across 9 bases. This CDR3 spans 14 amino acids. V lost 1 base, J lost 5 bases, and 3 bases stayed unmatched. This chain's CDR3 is CASSLGDRAHEQYV. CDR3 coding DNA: TGTGCCAGCAGTTTAGGGGACAGGGCACACGAGCAGTACGTC.

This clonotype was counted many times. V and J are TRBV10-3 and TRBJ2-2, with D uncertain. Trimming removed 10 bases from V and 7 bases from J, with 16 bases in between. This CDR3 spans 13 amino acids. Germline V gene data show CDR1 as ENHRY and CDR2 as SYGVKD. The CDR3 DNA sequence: TGTGCCACCCGCGTAGGCGAGGACGGGGAGCTGTTTTTT. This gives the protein CATRVGEDGELFF.

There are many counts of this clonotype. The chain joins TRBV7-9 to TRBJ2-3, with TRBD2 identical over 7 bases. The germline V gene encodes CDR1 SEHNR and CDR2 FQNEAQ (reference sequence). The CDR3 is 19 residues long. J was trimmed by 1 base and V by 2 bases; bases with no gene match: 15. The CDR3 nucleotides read TGTGCCAGCAGCTTATTGCCGATATGGGAGGGCACGGGCACAGATACGCAGTATTTT. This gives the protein CASSLLPIWEGTGTDTQYF.

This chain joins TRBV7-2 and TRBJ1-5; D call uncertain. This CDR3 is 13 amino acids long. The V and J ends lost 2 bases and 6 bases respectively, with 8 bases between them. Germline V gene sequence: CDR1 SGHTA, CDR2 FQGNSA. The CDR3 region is CASSLPGGQPQHF. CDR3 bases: TGTGCCAGCAGCTTACCGGGCGGTCAGCCCCAGCATTTT. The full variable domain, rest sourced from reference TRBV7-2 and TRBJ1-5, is GAGVSQSPSNKVTEKGKDVELRCDPISGHTALYWYRQSLGQGLEFLIYFQGNSAPDKSGLPSDRFSAERTGGSVSTLTIQRTQQEDSAVYLCASSLPGGQPQHFGDGTRLSIL.

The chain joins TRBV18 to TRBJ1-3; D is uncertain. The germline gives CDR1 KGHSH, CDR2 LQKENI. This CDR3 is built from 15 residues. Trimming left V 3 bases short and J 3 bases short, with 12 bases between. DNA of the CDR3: TGTGCCAGCTCACCCGATGATACCGGTGGAAACACCATATATTTT. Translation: CASSPDDTGGNTIYF.

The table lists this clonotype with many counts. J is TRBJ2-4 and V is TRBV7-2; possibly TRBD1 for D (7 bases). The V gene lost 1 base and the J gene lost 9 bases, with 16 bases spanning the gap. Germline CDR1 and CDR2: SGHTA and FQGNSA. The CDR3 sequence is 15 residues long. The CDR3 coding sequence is TGTGCCAGCAGCTTAGTGGGGACAGCCGGGGGCATTCAGTACTTC. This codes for CASSLVGTAGGIQYF.

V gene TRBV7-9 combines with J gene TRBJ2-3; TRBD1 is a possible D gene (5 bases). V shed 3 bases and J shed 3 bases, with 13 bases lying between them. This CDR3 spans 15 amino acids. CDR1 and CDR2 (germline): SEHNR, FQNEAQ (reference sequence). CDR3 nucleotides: TGTGCCAGCAGCTTTAGCAAGGGGAAGACAGATACGCAGTATTTT. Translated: CASSFSKGKTDTQYF.

The CDR3 region is CASSLGTRENLPYGYTF. Written as DNA, the CDR3 is TGTGCCAGCAGCTTAGGAACCAGGGAAAACTTACCCTATGGCTACACCTTC. The chain links TRBV7-9 to TRBJ1-2; tentative D call: TRBD1 (5 bases). The CDR3 loop spans 17 amino acids. Germline V gene sequence: CDR1 SEHNR, CDR2 FQNEAQ (reference sequence). The V gene lost 1 base and the J gene lost 4 bases, with 19 bases spanning the gap.

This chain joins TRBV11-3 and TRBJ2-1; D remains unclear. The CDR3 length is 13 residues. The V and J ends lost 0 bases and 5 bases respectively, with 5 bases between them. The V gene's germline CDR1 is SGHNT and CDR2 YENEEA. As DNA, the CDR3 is TGTGCCAGCAGCTTAGAGCATAACAATGAGCAGTTCTTC. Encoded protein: CASSLEHNNEQFF. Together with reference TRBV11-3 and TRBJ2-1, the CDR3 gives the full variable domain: EAGVVQSPRYKIIEKKQPVAFWCNPISGHNTLYWYLQNLGQGPELLIRYENEEAVDDSQLPKDRFSAERLKGVDSTLKIQPAELGDSAVYLCASSLEHNNEQFFGPGTRLTVL.

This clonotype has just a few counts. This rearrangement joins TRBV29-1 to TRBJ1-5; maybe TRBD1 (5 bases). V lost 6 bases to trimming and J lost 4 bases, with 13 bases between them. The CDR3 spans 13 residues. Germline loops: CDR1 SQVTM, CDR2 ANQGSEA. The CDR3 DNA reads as TGCAGCGTCGGCGGGACTCCAAATCAGCCCCAGCATTTT. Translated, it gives CSVGGTPNQPQHF.

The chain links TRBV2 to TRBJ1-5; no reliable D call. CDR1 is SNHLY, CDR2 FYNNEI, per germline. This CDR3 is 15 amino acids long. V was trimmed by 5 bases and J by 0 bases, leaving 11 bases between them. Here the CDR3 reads CASSHGGSSNQPQHF. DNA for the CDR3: TGTGCCAGCAGTCACGGAGGAAGTAGCAATCAGCCCCAGCATTTT.

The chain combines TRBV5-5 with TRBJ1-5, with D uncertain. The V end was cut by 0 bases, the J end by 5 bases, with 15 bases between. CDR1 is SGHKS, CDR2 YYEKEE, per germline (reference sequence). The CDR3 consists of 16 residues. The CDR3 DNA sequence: TGTGCCAGCAGCTTGGGGCTGGTCCAGACGGATCAGCCCCAGCATTTT. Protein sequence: CASSLGLVQTDQPQHF.

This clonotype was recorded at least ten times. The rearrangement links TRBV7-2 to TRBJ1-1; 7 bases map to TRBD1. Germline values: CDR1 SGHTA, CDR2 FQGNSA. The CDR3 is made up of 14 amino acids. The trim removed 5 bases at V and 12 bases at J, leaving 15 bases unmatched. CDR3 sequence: CASSPQPDRVVTFF. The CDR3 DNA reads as TGTGCCAGCAGCCCACAACCCGACAGGGTGGTGACTTTCTTT. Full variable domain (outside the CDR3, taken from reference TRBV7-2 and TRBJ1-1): GAGVSQSPSNKVTEKGKDVELRCDPISGHTALYWYRQSLGQGLEFLIYFQGNSAPDKSGLPSDRFSAERTGGSVSTLTIQRTQQEDSAVYLCASSPQPDRVVTFFGQGTRLTVV.